This TCR beta chain was obtained from a study of blood T cells in healthy people across ages. Germline CDR1 and CDR2: DFQATT and SNEGSKA (reference sequence). V gave up 2 bases and J gave up 4 bases, with 17 bases separating them. The CDR3 length is 15 residues. Using a J-beta primer mix together with a sample-barcoded 5' primer, a second PCR was run for about 6 to 11 cycles. Each cDNA molecule was tagged by a template-switch adaptor that had 12 random nucleotides. A single record per CDR3 protein comes from TCRdb applying MiXCR to the 5' RACE reads. The sample lists 910,000 or so distinct CDR3 sequences; roughly 47% were seen once. For this clonotype: What it recognizes is unknown.

General study points: Investigators viewed diversity estimates from one million T cells as underestimates, the study reported.

The sequencing input was blood. This sequence originates from a woman aged 55-69 years in good health. This sequence joins TRBV20-1 and TRBJ2-5; tentatively, D is TRBD1 (6 bases). The CDR3 coding sequence is TGCAGTGCTAGATCACGCCACAGGGTCGGAGAGACCCAGTACTTC. Amino acids: CSARSRHRVGETQYF.